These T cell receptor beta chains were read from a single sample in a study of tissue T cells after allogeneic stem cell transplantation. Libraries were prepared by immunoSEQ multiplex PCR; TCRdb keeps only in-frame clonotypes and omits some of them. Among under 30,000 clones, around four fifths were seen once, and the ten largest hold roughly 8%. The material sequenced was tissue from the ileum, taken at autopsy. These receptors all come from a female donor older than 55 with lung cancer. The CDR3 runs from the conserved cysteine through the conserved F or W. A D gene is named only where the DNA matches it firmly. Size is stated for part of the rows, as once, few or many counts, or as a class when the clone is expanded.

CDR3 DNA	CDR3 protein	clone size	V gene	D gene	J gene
TGCGCCAGCAGCCAAAGGTTAGGGGTAGGGCCGGGTGAAAAACTGTTTTTT	CASSQRLGVGPGEKLFF	once	TRBV4-1	-	TRBJ1-4
TGTGCCAGCAGTTACGAGCGGGGGACCTACGAGCAGTACTTC	CASSYERGTYEQYF	-	TRBV6-5	TRBD2	TRBJ2-7
TGTGCCAGTCGCCCGGGACTAGCAACAGATACGCAGTATTTT	CASRPGLATDTQYF	once	TRBV18	TRBD2	TRBJ2-3
TGTGCCAGCTCACGGGTAGGGGGAGGTAATCAGCCCCAGCATTTT	CASSRVGGGNQPQHF	-	TRBV18	-	TRBJ1-5
TGCGCCAGCAGGGAAGGCGGAAACACTGAAGCTTTCTTT	CASREGGNTEAFF	-	TRBV10-1	-	TRBJ1-1
TGCGCCAGCAGCTTGGCCCCTAGCGGGAGAAACTACGAGCAGTACTTC	CASSLAPSGRNYEQYF	-	TRBV5-1	TRBD2	TRBJ2-7
TGTGCCAGCTCACCGACCCGAACCGGAACCCCAAAAAACATTCAGTACTTC	CASSPTRTGTPKNIQYF	-	TRBV18	-	TRBJ2-4
TGTGCCAGCAGTTGGACAGCCTTAAGCTCCTACGAGCAGTACTTC	CASSWTALSSYEQYF	few	TRBV6-5	-	TRBJ2-7
TGTGCCAGCAGCCTCGACGGGACGAACACCGGGGAGCTGTTTTTT	CASSLDGTNTGELFF	-	TRBV11-3	-	TRBJ2-2
TGTGCCAGCAGCAAGGACAGGGCTACTCAGCCCCAGCATTTT	CASSKDRATQPQHF	few	TRBV5-6	TRBD1	TRBJ1-5
TGTGCCAGCAGAGGGACAACAGATACGCAGTATTTT	CASRGTTDTQYF	-	TRBV11-3	-	TRBJ2-3
TGCGCCAGCAGTGAGTCAGGGGGTTTACCCTACGAGCAGTACTTC	CASSESGGLPYEQYF	-	TRBV10-2	-	TRBJ2-7
TGTGCCAGCAGCCCGGCACCTAATCAGCCCCAGCATTTT	CASSPAPNQPQHF	-	TRBV6-5	-	TRBJ1-5
TGTGCCACCCAGCTAGCGGGGGGGACCGGGGAGCTGTTTTTT	CATQLAGGTGELFF	once	TRBV7-3	TRBD2	TRBJ2-2
TGTGCCAGCACCCAAGGACCAACAACCTCGGAAGCTTTCTTT	CASTQGPTTSEAFF	-	TRBV5-5	-	TRBJ1-1
TGCAGTGCTAGTGCGGGCGTGAAGCAGCCCCAGCATTTT	CSASAGVKQPQHF	-	TRBV20-1	-	TRBJ1-5
TGTGCCAGCAGTCCCCGCCGGTGGGCTTTTGCCTCTGGGGCCAACGTCCTGACTTTC	CASSPRRWAFASGANVLTF	-	TRBV27	-	TRBJ2-6
TGTGCCAGCAGGAGGGACTCCCGGGGGACTGAGCAGTACTTC	CASRRDSRGTEQYF	-	TRBV2	-	TRBJ2-7
TGCGCCAGCAGCCAAGAAGGGACAGGCAAAAACATTCAGTACTTC	CASSQEGTGKNIQYF	few	TRBV4-1	TRBD1	TRBJ2-4
TGTGCCAGCAGCGAAGCCGGATTCTACAATGAGCAGTTCTTC	CASSEAGFYNEQFF	-	TRBV21-1	-	TRBJ2-1
TGTGCCTGGAGTGGCTGGAACTATGGCTACACCTTC	CAWSGWNYGYTF	-	TRBV30	-	TRBJ1-2
TGTGCCAGCAGCCAAGAGTTCCTAGCGGGGGGGTACAATGAGCAGTTCTTC	CASSQEFLAGGYNEQFF	-	TRBV4-2	TRBD2	TRBJ2-1
TGTGCCAGCTCATCGGGACAGGGGGAGGTGAAGCAGTTCTTC	CASSSGQGEVKQFF	-	TRBV18	TRBD1	TRBJ2-1
TGTGCCAGCAGCCCGGACCCCCGGCAGCCCCAGCATTTT	CASSPDPRQPQHF	-	TRBV12-3/TRBV12-4	-	TRBJ1-5
TGTGCCAGCAGCCAGCCATCGCGGGGCTCCTACAATGAGCAGTTCTTC	CASSQPSRGSYNEQFF	once	TRBV7-2	-	TRBJ2-1
TGTGCCAGCAAATTCCCCGGGGCCACTGAAGCTTTCTTT	CASKFPGATEAFF	-	TRBV6-5	-	TRBJ1-1
TGTGCCAGCAGTACGCGGGGGCTTGCAACTAATGAAAAACTGTTTTTT	CASSTRGLATNEKLFF	-	TRBV27	-	TRBJ1-4
TGTGCCAGGGGGATCCGCCGGCAGAACACTGAAGCTTTCTTT	CARGIRRQNTEAFF	-	TRBV2	-	TRBJ1-1
TGCGCCAGCAGTCAATCGGGGGGACAATCCCCAAATTCACCCCTCCACTTT	CASSQSGGQSPNSPLHF	-	TRBV23-1	-	TRBJ1-6
TGTGCCAGCAGCTTGGCCAGTGAGCAGTTCTTC	CASSLASEQFF	-	TRBV11-2	-	TRBJ2-1
TGCAGCGTTGCGGTCCACTCCTACGAGCAGTACTTC	CSVAVHSYEQYF	few	TRBV29-1	-	TRBJ2-7
TGTGCCAGCACCCCAGATTCCCTCAACTCCTACAATGAGCAGTTCTTC	CASTPDSLNSYNEQFF	-	TRBV14	-	TRBJ2-1